This T cell receptor beta chain was documented in a study of post-analysis software for immune sequencing data. Study results and caveats: TRBV segments more frequent in patients than in controls numbered several and included TRBV5-6, TRBV5-1 and TRBV20-1. Multiple sclerosis patients showed significantly lower normalized Chao1 diversity than controls did.

There are 15 residues in the CDR3. From germline, CDR1 is DFQATT and CDR2 SNEGSKA (reference sequence). V gave up 4 bases and J gave up 0 bases, with 16 bases separating them. As regards this clonotype: Its antigen is as yet unknown.

TCR beta libraries were prepared from cDNA with unique molecular identifiers. Hundreds of thousands of cDNA molecules were obtained from roughly 0.93 to 9.6 million T cells. One entry per CDR3 protein results from TCRdb running MiXCR on the PCR reads. Seen here are approximately 630,000 distinct CDR3 sequences, roughly three fifths observed once, and the top ten hold roughly 10%. The V gene is TRBV20-1, the J gene TRBJ2-7; D might be TRBD1 (5 bases). Source material: blood. This receptor was obtained from a girl aged 2 to 10 with multiple sclerosis. This CDR3 reads CSATTPGISSYEQYF. CDR3 coding DNA: TGCAGTGCTACGACACCAGGGATCTCCTCCTACGAGCAGTACTTC.